This T cell receptor (beta chain) originates from a study of cytomegalovirus exposure and HLA in healthy donors. Primers included in the PCR were 60 Vbeta and 13 Jbeta primers. TCRdb keeps only in-frame clones here, not all; method: immunoSEQ multiplex PCR. This sample carries 140,000 to 150,000 clones, about 10% of them seen once, and the ten largest clones take less than 2%. This clone was seen only a few times. This receptor was taken from a man aged 45-65 years in good health and CMV-seronegative. The source material was PBMCs.

The CDR3 DNA sequence: TGTGCCAGCAGCTTAGAGGGGGGGGCTGAAGCTTTCTTT. As protein: CASSLEGGAEAFF. The V gene is TRBV7-9, the J gene TRBJ1-1; a weak D match, TRBD1 (6 bases). V gave up 1 base and J gave up 6 bases, with 9 bases separating them. This CDR3 has 13 amino acids. The germline V gene encodes CDR1 SEHNR and CDR2 FQNEAQ (reference sequence).